This T cell receptor beta chain is from a study of T-cell reconstitution after alpha-beta-depleted transplantation in children. Researchers prepared the TCRbeta library using unique molecular identifiers, the study reports. MiXCR was run by TCRdb on the PCR reads, yielding one entry per CDR3 protein. The sample includes around 190,000 distinct CDR3 sequences, approximately 7% of them seen just once. Findings of the study overall: T-cell numbers and diversity, one year after transplant, stemmed largely from T cells that were newly produced.

This clonotype was picked up many times. The antigen remains undetermined. This TCR came from a boy under 10 years old with acute lymphoblastic leukemia, due to receive a stem cell transplant. The material sequenced was PBMCs, taken before TCRalphabeta/CD19-depleted stem cell transplant.

The chain's CDR3 is CSASTGTQETQYF. In DNA, the CDR3 is TGCAGTGCATCAACAGGGACCCAAGAGACCCAGTACTTC. The genes are TRBV20-1 and TRBJ2-5, with D perhaps matching TRBD1 (6 bases). V lost 6 bases to trimming and J lost 1 base, with 12 bases between them. Germline lookup yields CDR1 DFQATT and CDR2 SNEGSKA (reference sequence). The CDR3 covers 13 residues.